This TCR beta chain was recovered during a study of cytomegalovirus exposure and HLA in healthy donors. Study in general: HLA-typed donors were the source of 82 million or so unique TCRs, which an early data release held.

V lost 0 bases and J lost 0, with 7 bases in between. The germline V gene has CDR1 SGDLS and CDR2 YYNGEE. The CDR3 is 15 amino acids. Vbeta (60) and Jbeta (13) primers were used in the PCR. Clones were read by immunoSEQ multiplex PCR, and TCRdb kept only the in-frame ones, dropping some. The sample has some 130,000 clones, about four fifths seen once. Specimen: PBMCs. This chain links TRBV9 with TRBJ2-1, with D possibly matching TRBD2 (5 bases). The clonotype was recovered from a man aged 25-40 years in good health. The CDR3 coding sequence is TGTGCCAGCAGCGTAGGAAGCGGCTCCTACAATGAGCAGTTCTTC. This translates into CASSVGSGSYNEQFF.